Following are 24 T cell receptor beta chains from one sample sequenced in a study of Graves' ophthalmopathy and Graves' hyperthyroidism. RNA transcripts yielded amplified TCR beta CDR3 regions. Second-round multiplex PCR came after a first-round RT-PCR that employed HTBI primers. TCRdb recomputed calls from the multiplex PCR reads with MiXCR, one row per CDR3 protein. The data contain about 340,000 distinct CDR3 sequences, 15% to 20% of them singletons. The sequenced sample consisted of peripheral blood. Receptors originate from an adult man with Graves' ophthalmopathy.

In its sample, this clonotype was seen many times. J is TRBJ2-5 and V is TRBV2; D remains unclear. The CDR3 runs 13 residues. Germline V gene data show CDR1 as SNHLY and CDR2 as FYNNEI. The V gene lost 2 bases and the J gene lost 2 bases, with 6 bases spanning the gap. The CDR3, as DNA: TGTGCCAGCAGTGAAAGGTTACAAGAGACCCAGTACTTC. This encodes CASSERLQETQYF.

This clonotype has ten or more counts. The chain carries TRBV7-2 and TRBJ2-5, with 9 bases matching TRBD2. The CDR3 sequence is 14 residues long. Germline lookup yields CDR1 SGHTA and CDR2 FQGNSA. V shed 8 bases, J shed 5 bases, and the junction held 9 bases outside the gene matches. The CDR3 protein is CASSAGGSRETQYF. The CDR3 nucleotides are TGTGCCAGCTCAGCGGGGGGTTCCAGGGAGACCCAGTACTTC. The entire variable domain, with the rest obtained from reference TRBV7-2 and TRBJ2-5, is as follows: GAGVSQSPSNKVTEKGKDVELRCDPISGHTALYWYRQSLGQGLEFLIYFQGNSAPDKSGLPSDRFSAERTGGSVSTLTIQRTQQEDSAVYLCASSAGGSRETQYFGPGTRLLVL.

This clonotype was counted a few times. Relative to the germline gene, one junction end is altered; a read error may explain this. The V call is TRBV11-3, the J call TRBJ1-2, with unresolved D. The length of the CDR3 is 14 residues. CDR1 is SGHNT and CDR2 is YENEEA in the germline V gene. The CDR3 is CASSLDLGAAPKYF. The CDR3 DNA reads as TGTGCCAGCAGCTTAGATCTAGGAGCAGCTCCTAAATACTTC.

Many counts were recorded for this clonotype. The chain combines TRBV3-1 with TRBJ2-7, with D perhaps matching TRBD2 (5 bases). The CDR3 runs 13 residues. V lost 4 bases, J lost 3 bases, and 10 bases lay in between. Germline assignment: CDR1 LGHDT and CDR2 YNNKEL (reference sequence). CDR3 nucleotides: TGTGCCAGCAGCCGAGCACTAGGCTACGAGCAGTACTTC. Encoded protein: CASSRALGYEQYF.

This clonotype was recorded many times. The chain links TRBV11-3 to TRBJ1-3, with D unclear. The V and J ends lost 2 bases and 2 bases respectively, with 10 bases between them. The germline CDR1 and CDR2 sequences are SGHNT and YENEEA. The CDR3 is 15 amino acids. CDR3 DNA: TGTGCCAGCAGCTTATCTCCACGGGCTGGAAACACCATATATTTT. It specifies CASSLSPRAGNTIYF.

This clonotype was seen at least ten times. The chain carries TRBV30 and TRBJ1-2, with D uncertain. Trimming stripped 3 bases from V and 3 bases from J, with 5 bases between. CDR3 length: 11 residues. From germline, CDR1 is GTSNPN and CDR2 SVGIG (reference sequence). DNA of the CDR3: TGTGCCTGGAGACTGGACTATGGCTACACCTTC. This translates into CAWRLDYGYTF.

This clonotype has a count of ten or more. The rearrangement links TRBV6-1 to TRBJ2-7; 9 positions match TRBD1. Losses at the gene ends were 1 base for V and 2 bases for J; bases not matched to a gene: 12. From germline, CDR1 is MNHNS and CDR2 SASEGT. The CDR3 extends over 18 amino acids. This CDR3 is CASSEETGGWSDAYEQYF. The CDR3 nucleotides read TGTGCCAGCAGTGAAGAAACAGGGGGCTGGTCGGACGCCTACGAGCAGTACTTC.

This clonotype was observed many times. The J gene is TRBJ2-5, the V gene TRBV19; TRBD2 is a possible D gene (6 bases). The CDR3 sequence is 15 residues long. Trimming pared 3 bases from V and 2 bases from J, leaving 13 bases between. Germline lookup yields CDR1 LNHDA and CDR2 SQIVND (reference sequence). The CDR3 sequence: CASSMARRGQETQYF. The CDR3 region has the DNA TGTGCCAGTAGTATGGCACGGCGGGGTCAAGAGACCCAGTACTTC. The variable domain in full, with the rest retrieved from reference TRBV19 and TRBJ2-5, is DGGITQSPKYLFRKEGQNVTLSCEQNLNHDAMYWYRQDPGQGLRLIYYSQIVNDFQKGDIAEGYSVSREKKESFPLTVTSAQKNPTAFYLCASSMARRGQETQYFGPGTRLLVL.

The chain is built from TRBV6-1 and TRBJ1-5; D is unresolved. Germline V lookup: CDR1 MNHNS, CDR2 SASEGT. The CDR3 length is 15 residues. The V end lost 6 bases, the J end lost 0 bases, and 12 bases lay between the germline ends. CDR3 bases: TGTGCCAGCAGCGCCACAGTCTATAGCAATCAGCCCCAGCATTTT. This codes for CASSATVYSNQPQHF.

At least ten counts were recorded for this clonotype. The chain joins TRBV6-4 to TRBJ1-1; tentatively, D is TRBD1 (5 bases). Per germline, CDR1 MRHNA and CDR2 SNTAGT. The V gene lost 6 bases and the J gene lost 0 bases, with 17 bases spanning the gap. The CDR3 sequence is 16 residues long. The DNA of the CDR3 is TGTGCCAGCAGCCCACGGTGGGGCATTCTGAACACTGAAGCTTTCTTT. This codes for CASSPRWGILNTEAFF.

In its sample, this clonotype was seen many times. This rearrangement joins TRBV28 to TRBJ1-2, with a tentative D call TRBD1 (5 bases). The CDR3 consists of 13 residues. The V end lost 6 bases, the J end lost 8 bases, and 16 bases lay between the germline ends. Germline V lookup: CDR1 MDHEN, CDR2 SYDVKM. Here the CDR3 reads CASSYPSGDGYTF. The CDR3 DNA sequence: TGTGCCAGCAGCTACCCGTCCGGGGACGGCTACACCTTC.

This clonotype was counted ten times or more. This rearrangement joins TRBV4-1 to TRBJ2-5; D is possibly TRBD1 (6 bases). V was trimmed by 2 bases and J by 1 base, leaving 17 bases between them. In germline, CDR1 is MGHRA, CDR2 YSYEKL. The CDR3 sequence is 17 residues long. The CDR3 bases are TGCGCCAGCAGCCAATTCCCCTCAGGGGCCCCCCAAGAGACCCAGTACTTC. Its protein product is CASSQFPSGAPQETQYF.

The table lists this clonotype with many counts. The CDR3 bases are TGCAGTGCTAGAGAAGGGGGCAATTCCTACACTGAAGCTTTCTTT. Its translation: CSAREGGNSYTEAFF. V and J are TRBV20-1 and TRBJ1-1; 7 bases map to TRBD1. This CDR3 spans 15 amino acids. With V trimmed by 0 bases and J by 3 bases, 7 bases remained unmatched. Per the germline V gene, CDR1 is DFQATT and CDR2 is SNEGSKA (reference sequence).

The chain employs TRBV12-3 or TRBV12-4 and TRBJ1-2, with D possibly TRBD1 on 5 matching bases. The V gene lost 6 bases and the J gene lost 7 bases, with 15 bases spanning the gap. There are 13 residues in the CDR3. CDR3 region: CASRPDNGVGYTF. The CDR3 coding sequence is TGTGCCAGCAGGCCGGACAACGGAGTTGGCTACACCTTC.

The chain employs TRBV4-3 and TRBJ2-5; possible D gene TRBD2, 7 bases. The V end was cut by 1 base, the J end by 5 bases, with 17 bases between. The germline CDR1 and CDR2 sequences are LGHNA and YSLEER. The CDR3 spans 16 residues. CDR3 residues: CASSQVSGIGGETQYF. The CDR3 DNA is TGCGCCAGCAGCCAAGTGAGCGGGATAGGGGGGGAGACCCAGTACTTC.

V is TRBV6-2 or TRBV6-3 and J is TRBJ1-1, with D possibly being TRBD1 (6 bases). Per the germline V gene, CDR1 is MNHEY and CDR2 is SVGEGT. V lost 2 bases and J 2 bases, leaving 12 bases between the germline ends. CDR3 length: 15 residues. The CDR3 loop is CASSYPSDRNTEAFF. As DNA, the CDR3 is TGTGCCAGCAGTTACCCTTCGGACAGAAACACTGAAGCTTTCTTT.

At least ten counts were recorded for this clonotype. This chain links TRBV5-1 with TRBJ2-7; no clear D. The CDR3 loop spans 13 amino acids. CDR1 is SGHRS and CDR2 is YFSETQ in the germline V gene. The V gene lost 1 base and the J gene lost 3 bases, with 8 bases spanning the gap. The CDR3 sequence is CASSLSVDYEQYF. CDR3 in DNA: TGCGCCAGCAGCTTGTCAGTGGACTACGAGCAGTACTTC.

This clonotype has ten or more counts. This chain uses TRBV28 with TRBJ2-7; TRBD1 matches 7 bases. The germline V gene has CDR1 MDHEN and CDR2 SYDVKM. The V and J ends lost 2 bases and 4 bases, in that order; junction bases with no gene match: 5. The CDR3 runs to 14 residues. The CDR3 protein is CASSLETGLYEQYF. The DNA of the CDR3 is TGTGCCAGCAGTTTAGAGACAGGGTTATACGAGCAGTACTTC.

This clonotype showed up many times. The CDR3 nucleotides are TGTGCCAGCGGACTAGGGCCCTACGAGCAGTACTTC. Residues: CASGLGPYEQYF. The chain couples TRBV27 to TRBJ2-7; 7 nucleotides match TRBD2. The junction had 3 bases not matched to a gene; V was cut back by 8 bases and J by 2 bases. From germline, CDR1 is MNHEY and CDR2 SMNVEV (reference sequence). The CDR3 sequence is 12 residues long.

This clonotype was seen ten or more times. The rearrangement uses TRBV12-3 or TRBV12-4 and TRBJ2-7; D gene ambiguous. This CDR3 comprises 13 residues. Trimming took off 5 bases at V and 5 bases at J, with 13 bases between the two ends. CDR3: CASSLQRTHEQYF. The CDR3 nucleotides read TGTGCCAGCAGTCTACAGAGGACCCACGAGCAGTACTTC.

This clonotype was found many times. J is TRBJ2-6 and V is TRBV10-3; 8 nucleotides match TRBD1. The CDR3 is 17 residues long. The V gene's germline CDR1 is ENHRY and CDR2 SYGVKD. V lost 1 base, J lost 4 bases, and 6 bases stayed unmatched. The chain's CDR3 is CAISEWQGAGGANVLTF. DNA of the CDR3: TGTGCCATCAGTGAGTGGCAGGGGGCGGGCGGGGCCAACGTCCTGACTTTC.

Many counts were recorded for this clonotype. The chain has TRBV7-2 and TRBJ2-7; no reliable D call. The CDR3 spans 13 residues. V was cut by 3 bases and J by 0 bases, with 6 bases left in between. The germline V gene encodes CDR1 SGHTA and CDR2 FQGNSA. CDR3 in DNA: TGTGCCAGCAGCTTTGGCCCCTCCTACGAGCAGTACTTC. Its translation is CASSFGPSYEQYF.

This clonotype was observed at least ten times. This sequence joins TRBV6-2 or TRBV6-3 and TRBJ1-1; a possible D gene is TRBD1 (6 bases). Germline assignment: CDR1 MNHEY and CDR2 SVGEGT. The CDR3 is made up of 16 amino acids. V lost 8 bases, J lost 5 bases, and 24 bases lay in between. The CDR3 sequence is CASHGRRTGRVTEAFF. Written as DNA, the CDR3 is TGTGCCAGCCACGGACGACGAACAGGGAGAGTTACTGAAGCTTTCTTT.

This sequence joins TRBV6-1 and TRBJ2-3; D is perhaps TRBD1 or TRBD2 (5 bases each). The germline V and J ends were trimmed by 7 bases and 3 bases, with 14 bases remaining between them. Germline CDR1 is MNHNS and CDR2 is SASEGT. The CDR3 loop spans 14 amino acids. CDR3 nucleotide sequence: TGTGCCAGCATTGGGACCCTCGGAACAGATACGCAGTATTTT. Its protein product is CASIGTLGTDTQYF.